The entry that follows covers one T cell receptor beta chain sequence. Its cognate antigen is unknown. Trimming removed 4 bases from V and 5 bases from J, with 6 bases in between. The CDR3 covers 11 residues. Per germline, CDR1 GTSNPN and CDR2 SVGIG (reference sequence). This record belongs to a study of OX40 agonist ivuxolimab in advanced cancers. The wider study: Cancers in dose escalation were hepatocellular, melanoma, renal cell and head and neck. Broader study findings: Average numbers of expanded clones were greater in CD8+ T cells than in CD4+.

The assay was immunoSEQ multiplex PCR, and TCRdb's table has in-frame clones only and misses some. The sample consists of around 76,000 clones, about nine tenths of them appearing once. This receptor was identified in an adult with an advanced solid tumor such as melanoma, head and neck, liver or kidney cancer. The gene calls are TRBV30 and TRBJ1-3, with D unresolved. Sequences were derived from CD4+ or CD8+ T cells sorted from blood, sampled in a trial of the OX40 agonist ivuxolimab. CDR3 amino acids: CAWNERNTIYF. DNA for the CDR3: TGTGCCTGGAATGAACGAAACACCATATATTTT. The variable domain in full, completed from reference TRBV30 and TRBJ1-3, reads SQTIHQWPATLVQPVGSPLSLECTVEGTSNPNLYWYRQAAGRGLQLLFYSVGIGQISSEVPQNLSASRPQDRQFILSSKKLLLSDSGFYLCAWNERNTIYFGEGSWLTVV.